These T cell receptor beta chains were read from a single sample in a study of sequential checkpoint blockade in melanoma. TCRdb's copy holds only in-frame clones and misses some; the assay was immunoSEQ multiplex PCR. The table shows some 10,000 clones, with approximately 82% occurring only once. This sample comprised CD8+ T cells sorted from blood (inferred from file names), obtained from a patient given nivolumab and ipilimumab in sequence. Receptor source: a human donor with melanoma. Both conserved end residues are part of each CDR3. D genes are given only for firm matches. A row's size may be missing; if present it is once, few, many or a size class.

TRBD1	TRBV9	medium-sized	TRBJ2-7	CASSVGDRGYEQYF	TGTGCCAGCAGCGTGGGGGACAGGGGCTACGAGCAGTACTTC
.	TRBV6-6	.	TRBJ2-7	CASSYLSESSYEQYF	TGTGCCAGCAGTTACTTAAGCGAGAGCTCCTACGAGCAGTACTTC
.	TRBV7-3	.	TRBJ2-7	CASSLMAGSYEQYF	TGTGCCAGCAGCTTAATGGCGGGGTCCTACGAGCAGTACTTC
.	TRBV5-6	.	TRBJ2-7	CASSLAAEVEQYF	TGTGCCAGCAGCTTGGCTGCCGAGGTGGAGCAGTACTTC
.	TRBV4-3	medium-sized	TRBJ2-2	CASSEEWSTRDGELFF	TGCGCCAGCAGCGAAGAGTGGTCCACCCGGGACGGGGAGCTGTTTTTT
.	TRBV19	.	TRBJ2-7	CASSNVGGGDEQYF	TGTGCCAGTAGTAACGTAGGAGGGGGCGACGAGCAGTACTTC
.	TRBV25-1	.	TRBJ1-6	CASRGQQGVSSPLHF	TGTGCCAGCAGAGGACAACAGGGTGTAAGTTCACCCCTCCACTTT
.	TRBV7-6	.	TRBJ2-5	CASSLAPPGKETQYF	TGTGCCAGCAGCTTAGCCCCTCCAGGGAAAGAGACCCAGTACTTC
TRBD1	TRBV9	.	TRBJ1-5	CASSGGTGAGQPQHF	TGTGCCAGCAGCGGGGGGACAGGGGCTGGTCAGCCCCAGCATTTT
.	TRBV30	.	TRBJ1-1	CAWSPGVNTEAFF	TGTGCCTGGAGCCCGGGGGTGAACACTGAAGCTTTCTTT
TRBD1	TRBV4-3	.	TRBJ1-2	CASSYGTGAIGYTF	TGCGCCAGCAGCTACGGGACAGGGGCCATAGGCTACACCTTC
.	TRBV28	.	TRBJ1-4	CASSLYSGNNEKLFF	TGTGCCAGCAGTTTATATTCAGGGAATAATGAAAAACTGTTTTTT
.	TRBV5-6	.	TRBJ1-1	CASSLGSFSVNTEAFF	TGTGCCAGCAGCTTGGGTTCGTTCAGCGTGAACACTGAAGCTTTCTTT
TRBD2	TRBV9	few	TRBJ2-1	CASSLVAGGTYEQFF	TGTGCCAGCAGCTTGGTAGCGGGAGGAACATATGAGCAGTTCTTC
.	TRBV7-9	.	TRBJ2-7	CASSSAVTYEQYF	TGTGCCAGTAGCTCGGCGGTGACCTACGAGCAGTACTTC
.	TRBV6-6	.	TRBJ2-7	CASRLPDEQYF	TGTGCCAGCAGACTACCTGACGAGCAGTACTTC
TRBD1	TRBV30	.	TRBJ2-7	CAWGQGPAYEQYF	TGTGCCTGGGGACAGGGGCCGGCCTACGAGCAGTACTTC
.	TRBV7-9	.	TRBJ2-6	CASSSYPTSPNSGANVLTF	TGTGCCAGCAGCTCCTACCCGACTTCGCCTAACTCTGGGGCCAACGTCCTGACTTTC
.	TRBV10-3	.	TRBJ2-7	CATGTRGYEQYF	TGTGCCACCGGGACAAGGGGCTACGAGCAGTACTTC
TRBD2	TRBV9	few	TRBJ2-1	CASSEREGRRNEQFF	TGTGCCAGCAGCGAGCGGGAGGGCCGTCGGAATGAGCAGTTCTTC
.	TRBV15	.	TRBJ1-4	CATSPFEGEKLFF	TGTGCCACCAGCCCCTTCGAGGGCGAAAAACTGTTTTTT
.	TRBV4-3	.	TRBJ2-3	CASSQDRSGDTQYF	TGCGCCAGCAGCCAAGACCGGTCCGGGGATACGCAGTATTTT
.	TRBV7-8	.	TRBJ1-4	CASSPGRGNEKLFF	TGTGCCAGCAGCCCCGGACGGGGGAATGAAAAACTGTTTTTT
TRBD2	TRBV27	.	TRBJ2-7	CASRPEAGWSYEQYF	TGTGCCAGCAGACCGGAAGCGGGATGGTCCTACGAGCAGTACTTC